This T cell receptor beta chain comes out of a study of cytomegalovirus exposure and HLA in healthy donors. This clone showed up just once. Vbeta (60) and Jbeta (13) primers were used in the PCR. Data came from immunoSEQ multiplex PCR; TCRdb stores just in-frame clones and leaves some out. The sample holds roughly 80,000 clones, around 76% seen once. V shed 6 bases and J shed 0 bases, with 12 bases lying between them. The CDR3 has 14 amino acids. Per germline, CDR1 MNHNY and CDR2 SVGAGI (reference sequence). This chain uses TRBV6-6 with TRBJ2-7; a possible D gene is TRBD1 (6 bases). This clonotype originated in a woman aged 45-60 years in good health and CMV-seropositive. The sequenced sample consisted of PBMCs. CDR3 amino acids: CASSPGQNSYEQYF. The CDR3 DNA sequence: TGTGCCAGCAGCCCCGGACAGAACTCCTACGAGCAGTACTTC.